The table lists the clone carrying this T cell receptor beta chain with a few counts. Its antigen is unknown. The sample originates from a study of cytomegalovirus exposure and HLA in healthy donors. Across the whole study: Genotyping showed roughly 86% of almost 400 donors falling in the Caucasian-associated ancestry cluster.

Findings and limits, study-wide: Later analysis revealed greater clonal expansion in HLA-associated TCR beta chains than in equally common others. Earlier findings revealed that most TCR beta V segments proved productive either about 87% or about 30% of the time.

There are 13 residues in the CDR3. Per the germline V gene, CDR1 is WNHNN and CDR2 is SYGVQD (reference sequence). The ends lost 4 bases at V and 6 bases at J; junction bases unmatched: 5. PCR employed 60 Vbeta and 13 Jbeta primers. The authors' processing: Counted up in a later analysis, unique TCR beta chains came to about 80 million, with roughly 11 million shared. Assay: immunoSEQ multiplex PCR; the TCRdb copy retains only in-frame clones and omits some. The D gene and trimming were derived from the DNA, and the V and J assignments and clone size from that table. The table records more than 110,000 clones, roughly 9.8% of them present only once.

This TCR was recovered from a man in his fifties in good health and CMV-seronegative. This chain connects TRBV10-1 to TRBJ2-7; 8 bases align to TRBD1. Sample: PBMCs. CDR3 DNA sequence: TGCGCCAGCAGTGGACAGGGGTTGAGCGAGCAGTACTTC. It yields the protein CASSGQGLSEQYF.